These T cell receptor beta chains were read from a single sample in a study of OX40 agonist ivuxolimab in advanced cancers. Data came from immunoSEQ multiplex PCR; TCRdb stores just in-frame clones and leaves some out. The sample comprises about 81,000 clones, about 92% of which are singletons, and roughly 13% rests with the top ten. Specimen: CD4+ or CD8+ T cells sorted from blood, collected in a trial of the OX40 agonist ivuxolimab. The origin of the receptors is an adult with an advanced solid tumor such as melanoma, head and neck, liver or kidney cancer. The conserved cysteine and the conserved F or W are not part of the CDR3 here. Each record gives: J gene, V gene, CDR3 protein.

>TRBJ2-7|TRBV27
ASSLLENAYEQY
>TRBJ1-2|TRBV19
ATSTAHIGYGYT
>TRBJ2-7|TRBV25-1
ASGFPRGEQY
>TRBJ2-1|TRBV5-4
ASTPVASGVNEQF
>TRBJ2-7|TRBV9
ASSVSTGSYEQY
>TRBJ1-5|TRBV6-1
ASSDIPMGTGLNQPQH
>TRBJ2-5|TRBV11-2
ASSLKQTSGGEETQY
>TRBJ2-1|TRBV4-3
ASSQDSQRLYNEQF
>TRBJ2-5|TRBV6-6
ASSYFQGGREQTQY
>TRBJ2-7|TRBV28
ASSLLLRTGYEQY
>TRBJ2-1|TRBV5-1
ASSLRDLLDEQF
>TRBJ1-2|TRBV27
ASSFGGAHGYT
>TRBJ2-5|TRBV9
ASSVGTRETQY
>TRBJ2-7|TRBV5-4
ASSNRGQFYEQY
>TRBJ2-2|TRBV9
ASSADGSTGELF
>TRBJ2-7|TRBV29-1
SGQDRGEQY
>TRBJ1-5|TRBV19
ASADRMGNQPQH
>TRBJ2-1|TRBV4-3
ASSQAPHNEQF
>TRBJ1-5|TRBV11-2
ASSARWGNQPQH
>TRBJ2-7|TRBV21-1
ASSMDPGQGAYEQY
>TRBJ1-1|TRBV27
ASSPRGYRNTEAF
>TRBJ2-1|TRBV27
ASSLTGAGEQF
>TRBJ2-1|TRBV5-8
ASSQGSSYNEQF
>TRBJ2-5|TRBV27
ASSLGLASRETQY
>TRBJ1-5|TRBV10-3
AISAEPGQGAEGNQPQH
>TRBJ1-1|TRBV10-3
AISESGYGDTEAF
>TRBJ2-7|TRBV6-5
ASSYSGGGYEQY
>TRBJ1-1|TRBV7-2
ASSLSGVTEAF
>TRBJ1-1|TRBV12-5
ASGFFLPGAEGKANTEAF
>TRBJ1-1|TRBV7-9
ASSSQGLNTEAF
>TRBJ1-1|TRBV11-2
ASSFRVAAAEAF